These T cell receptor beta chains were read from a single sample in a study of cytomegalovirus exposure and HLA in healthy donors. The table came from immunoSEQ multiplex PCR; TCRdb's copy has only in-frame clones and leaves some out. The sample lists tens of thousands of clones, around 74% occurring once. The sequenced sample consisted of PBMCs. These receptors came from a woman aged 45-65 years in good health and CMV-seropositive. Both conserved end residues are part of each CDR3. A D gene is named only where the DNA matches it firmly. Not every row has a clone size; where given, it reads once, few, many or a size class.

clone size: .; J gene: TRBJ2-1; D gene: .; V gene: TRBV13; CDR3 DNA: TGTGCCAGCAGGGATACTCAGGGCGAGTCCTACAATGAGCAGTTCTTC; CDR3 protein: CASRDTQGESYNEQFF
clone size: .; J gene: TRBJ1-5; D gene: .; V gene: TRBV9; CDR3 DNA: TGTGCCAGCGGGGGAGGGCGGACTGATCAGCCCCAGCATTTT; CDR3 protein: CASGGGRTDQPQHF
clone size: .; J gene: TRBJ1-1; D gene: .; V gene: TRBV29-1; CDR3 DNA: TGCAGCGTGGAAAGACAGATGAACACTGAAGCTTTCTTT; CDR3 protein: CSVERQMNTEAFF
clone size: .; J gene: TRBJ2-7; D gene: TRBD1; V gene: TRBV29-1; CDR3 DNA: TGCAGCGTTGTCCCCGGACAGGGGAGGTCCTACGAGCAGTACTTC; CDR3 protein: CSVVPGQGRSYEQYF
clone size: few; J gene: TRBJ1-2; D gene: .; V gene: TRBV25-1; CDR3 DNA: TGTGCCAGCAGTGAATTGGGCTTCTATGGCTACACCTTC; CDR3 protein: CASSELGFYGYTF
clone size: few; J gene: TRBJ1-1; D gene: .; V gene: TRBV28; CDR3 DNA: TGTGCCAGCAGTTTATCCGGTCGGGGGAACACTGAAGCTTTCTTT; CDR3 protein: CASSLSGRGNTEAFF
clone size: .; J gene: TRBJ2-7; D gene: .; V gene: TRBV28; CDR3 DNA: TGTGCCACGTTCCCAACAGGGAGCTACGAGCAGTACTTC; CDR3 protein: CATFPTGSYEQYF
clone size: once; J gene: TRBJ1-2; D gene: .; V gene: TRBV7-8; CDR3 DNA: TGTGCCAGCAGCTTAGCTCGCGGGGGACCCAACTATGGCTACACCTTC; CDR3 protein: CASSLARGGPNYGYTF
clone size: .; J gene: TRBJ2-7; D gene: .; V gene: TRBV14; CDR3 DNA: TGTGCCAGCAGCCAGGGGGCCTCGGGAGAGCAGTACTTC; CDR3 protein: CASSQGASGEQYF
clone size: .; J gene: TRBJ1-5; D gene: .; V gene: TRBV7-6; CDR3 DNA: TGTGCCAGCAGCCCCAATCATAGCAATCAGCCCCAGCATTTT; CDR3 protein: CASSPNHSNQPQHF
clone size: few; J gene: TRBJ2-2; D gene: TRBD2; V gene: TRBV29-1; CDR3 DNA: TGCAGCGTTTGGGCGGGGGGGAGCACCGGGGAGCTGTTTTTT; CDR3 protein: CSVWAGGSTGELFF
clone size: many; J gene: TRBJ2-3; D gene: .; V gene: TRBV9; CDR3 DNA: TGTGCCAGCAGTGATAACGCGGGAACAGATACGCAGTATTTT; CDR3 protein: CASSDNAGTDTQYF
clone size: few; J gene: TRBJ1-1; D gene: .; V gene: TRBV19; CDR3 DNA: TGTGCCAGTAGTATACGGCGGGGCACTGAAGCTTTCTTT; CDR3 protein: CASSIRRGTEAFF
clone size: .; J gene: TRBJ1-2; D gene: .; V gene: TRBV28; CDR3 DNA: TGTGCCAGCAGTTTATCCAGGGATGGCTACACCTTC; CDR3 protein: CASSLSRDGYTF
clone size: many; J gene: TRBJ1-1; D gene: .; V gene: TRBV6-5; CDR3 DNA: TGTGCCAGCAGTTACTCCGGAGGTTTGGCTTTCTTT; CDR3 protein: CASSYSGGLAFF
clone size: few; J gene: TRBJ1-1; D gene: .; V gene: TRBV5-1; CDR3 DNA: TGCGCCAGCAGCTTGGCAGGGAGGGGGTCTCGGGCTTTCTTT; CDR3 protein: CASSLAGRGSRAFF
clone size: few; J gene: TRBJ2-7; D gene: .; V gene: TRBV27; CDR3 DNA: TGTGCCAGCCGGGACACCTACGAGCAGTACTTC; CDR3 protein: CASRDTYEQYF
clone size: .; J gene: TRBJ2-7; D gene: TRBD2; V gene: TRBV10-3; CDR3 DNA: TGTGCCATCAGGTTGGGGGGGTCATACGAGCAGTACTTC; CDR3 protein: CAIRLGGSYEQYF
clone size: .; J gene: TRBJ1-1; D gene: TRBD1; V gene: TRBV27; CDR3 DNA: TGTGCCATTCCAGGGGGCGAGCATACTGAAGCTTTCTTT; CDR3 protein: CAIPGGEHTEAFF
clone size: .; J gene: TRBJ2-7; D gene: .; V gene: TRBV28; CDR3 DNA: TGTGCCAGCAGTTCCCGGGACACCCCCTACGAGCAGTACTTC; CDR3 protein: CASSSRDTPYEQYF
clone size: few; J gene: TRBJ2-1; D gene: TRBD1; V gene: TRBV2; CDR3 DNA: TGTGCCAGCAGTTGGACAGGGATGGGCCATGAGCAGTTCTTC; CDR3 protein: CASSWTGMGHEQFF
clone size: .; J gene: TRBJ2-7; D gene: TRBD2; V gene: TRBV2; CDR3 DNA: TGTGCCAGCAGTGAAGCGAAGACGGGAGGGCCGATTTTGTACGAGCAGTACTTC; CDR3 protein: CASSEAKTGGPILYEQYF
clone size: .; J gene: TRBJ2-3; D gene: TRBD2; V gene: TRBV5-1; CDR3 DNA: TGCGCCAGCAGCTCCCTTAGGACTAGTAGCACAGATACGCAGTATTTT; CDR3 protein: CASSSLRTSSTDTQYF
clone size: .; J gene: TRBJ2-1; D gene: TRBD2; V gene: TRBV29-1; CDR3 DNA: TGCAGCGTGGGGGCGACTAGCGGGAGCAACAATGAGCAGTTCTTC; CDR3 protein: CSVGATSGSNNEQFF
clone size: .; J gene: TRBJ1-1; D gene: TRBD1; V gene: TRBV15; CDR3 DNA: TGTGCCACCAGCCCTAACGACAGGGTATCCACTGAAGCTTTCTTT; CDR3 protein: CATSPNDRVSTEAFF
clone size: .; J gene: TRBJ2-2; D gene: .; V gene: TRBV7-3; CDR3 DNA: TGTGCCAGCAGCCCCCGGAAGGAGCCGGGCGGGGAGCTGTTTTTT; CDR3 protein: CASSPRKEPGGELFF
clone size: .; J gene: TRBJ2-1; D gene: .; V gene: TRBV2; CDR3 DNA: TGTGCCAGCAGTGAGCGGGAACATTACAATGAGCAGTTCTTC; CDR3 protein: CASSEREHYNEQFF
clone size: .; J gene: TRBJ1-1; D gene: TRBD1; V gene: TRBV19; CDR3 DNA: TGTGCCAGTAGTATTTGGAGAACCGGGACAGGGGGGCCCACTGAAGCTTTCTTT; CDR3 protein: CASSIWRTGTGGPTEAFF
clone size: .; J gene: TRBJ2-7; D gene: .; V gene: TRBV6-5; CDR3 DNA: TGTGCCAGCAGTTACTCAAGCGCCGGTGGCACCTACGAGCAGTACTTC; CDR3 protein: CASSYSSAGGTYEQYF
clone size: .; J gene: TRBJ1-2; D gene: TRBD1; V gene: TRBV29-1; CDR3 DNA: TGCAGCGTATGGGACAGGACCCGCTACACCTTC; CDR3 protein: CSVWDRTRYTF
clone size: .; J gene: TRBJ2-1; D gene: TRBD1; V gene: TRBV19; CDR3 DNA: TGTGCCAGTAGTATCCAGGGCGGGACAGGTTCCTACAATGAGCAGTTCTTC; CDR3 protein: CASSIQGGTGSYNEQFF
clone size: once; J gene: TRBJ2-1; D gene: TRBD2; V gene: TRBV9; CDR3 DNA: TGTGCCAGCAGCGTAGGGACTAGTGGTACTGAGCAGTTCTTC; CDR3 protein: CASSVGTSGTEQFF
clone size: .; J gene: TRBJ2-2; D gene: .; V gene: TRBV14; CDR3 DNA: TGTGCCAGCAGCACACAACAGGGACACACCGGGGAGCTGTTTTTT; CDR3 protein: CASSTQQGHTGELFF
clone size: .; J gene: TRBJ1-1; D gene: .; V gene: TRBV4-1; CDR3 DNA: TGCGCCAGCAGCCAAGACAACCAGATGAACACTGAAGCTTTCTTT; CDR3 protein: CASSQDNQMNTEAFF
clone size: .; J gene: TRBJ2-5; D gene: .; V gene: TRBV4-1; CDR3 DNA: TGCGCCAGCAGCCAAGGGCCAGGGACAAAAGAGACCCAGTACTTC; CDR3 protein: CASSQGPGTKETQYF
clone size: .; J gene: TRBJ1-1; D gene: TRBD1; V gene: TRBV19; CDR3 DNA: TGTGCCAGTAGTAGGGGACAGCTGAACACTGAAGCTTTCTTT; CDR3 protein: CASSRGQLNTEAFF
clone size: .; J gene: TRBJ1-1; D gene: .; V gene: TRBV14; CDR3 DNA: TGTGCCAGCAGCCAAACCCTCGGGACACAGAACACTGAAGCTTTCTTT; CDR3 protein: CASSQTLGTQNTEAFF
clone size: .; J gene: TRBJ1-3; D gene: .; V gene: TRBV6-5; CDR3 DNA: TGTGCCAGCAGTTACATCGGTTCCGGAAACACCATATATTTT; CDR3 protein: CASSYIGSGNTIYF
clone size: .; J gene: TRBJ1-1; D gene: .; V gene: TRBV4-2; CDR3 DNA: TGTGCCAGCAGCCAAGGGGCAGGGGCGCGTACTGAAGCTTTCTTT; CDR3 protein: CASSQGAGARTEAFF